The subject of this entry is one T cell receptor (beta chain). Antigen unknown. Healthy donors had no documented immune events, such as infections, while sampled. The source of the sample is a study of identifying expanded T cells in peripheral blood. General study points: Over approximately two and four weeks, about 15 and 19 clones changed, versus 1.2 between replicates. Clone count variance between roughly 2-week samples rose with total template count.

This table comes from immunoSEQ multiplex PCR, and its TCRdb copy is limited to in-frame clones, with some not included. Of around 57,000 clones listed, approximately 89% are singletons. Trimming left V 1 base short and J 2 bases short, with 10 bases between. The CDR3 contains 15 residues. Germline-derived CDR1 and CDR2 are LNHNV and YYDKDF (reference sequence). This sequence originates from a person aged 18 to 75 in good health. The rearrangement links TRBV15 to TRBJ2-3; D ambiguous. Sequencing was done on a sample of blood. The CDR3 reads CATSRGRGPTDTQYF. The CDR3 region has the DNA TGTGCCACCAGCAGAGGTCGAGGCCCCACAGATACGCAGTATTTT.